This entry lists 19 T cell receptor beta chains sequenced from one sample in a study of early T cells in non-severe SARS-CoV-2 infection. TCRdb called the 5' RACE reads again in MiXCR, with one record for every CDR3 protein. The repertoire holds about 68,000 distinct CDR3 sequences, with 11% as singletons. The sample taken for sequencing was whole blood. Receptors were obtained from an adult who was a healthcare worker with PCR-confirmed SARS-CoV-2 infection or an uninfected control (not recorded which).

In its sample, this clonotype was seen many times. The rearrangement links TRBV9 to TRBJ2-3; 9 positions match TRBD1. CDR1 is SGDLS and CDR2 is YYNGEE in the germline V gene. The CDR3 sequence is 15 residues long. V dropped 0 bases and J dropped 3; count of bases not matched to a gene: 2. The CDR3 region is CASSVEDRGTDTQYF. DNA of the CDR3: TGTGCCAGCAGCGTAGAGGACAGGGGTACAGATACGCAGTATTTT.

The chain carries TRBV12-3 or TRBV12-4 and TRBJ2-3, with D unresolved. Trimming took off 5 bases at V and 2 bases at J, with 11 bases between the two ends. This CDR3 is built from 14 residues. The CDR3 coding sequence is TGTGCCAGCAGTGAGCTAGGGAACACAGATACGCAGTATTTT. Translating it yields CASSELGNTDTQYF.

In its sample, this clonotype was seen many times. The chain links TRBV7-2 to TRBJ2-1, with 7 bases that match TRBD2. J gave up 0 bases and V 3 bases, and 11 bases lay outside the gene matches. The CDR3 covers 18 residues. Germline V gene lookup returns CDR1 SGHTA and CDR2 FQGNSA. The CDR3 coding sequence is TGTGCCAGCAGCTTGCGGGGAGGGCCATTCAGCTCCTACAATGAGCAGTTCTTC. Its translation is CASSLRGGPFSSYNEQFF.

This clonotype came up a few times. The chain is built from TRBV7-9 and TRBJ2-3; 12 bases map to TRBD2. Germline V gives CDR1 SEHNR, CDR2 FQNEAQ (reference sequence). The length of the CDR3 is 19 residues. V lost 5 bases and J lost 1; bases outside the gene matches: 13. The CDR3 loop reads CASSEGLAGLASGTDTQYF. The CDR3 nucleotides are TGTGCCAGCAGCGAAGGACTAGCGGGATTGGCGTCTGGCACAGATACGCAGTATTTT.

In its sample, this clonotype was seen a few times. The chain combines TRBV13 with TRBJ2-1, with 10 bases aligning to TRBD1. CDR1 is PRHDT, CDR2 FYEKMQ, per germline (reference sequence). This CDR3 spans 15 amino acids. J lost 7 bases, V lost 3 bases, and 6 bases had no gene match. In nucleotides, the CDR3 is TGTGCCAGCAGCTTTTGGGACAGGGGTAGGAATGAGCAGTTCTTC. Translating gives CASSFWDRGRNEQFF.

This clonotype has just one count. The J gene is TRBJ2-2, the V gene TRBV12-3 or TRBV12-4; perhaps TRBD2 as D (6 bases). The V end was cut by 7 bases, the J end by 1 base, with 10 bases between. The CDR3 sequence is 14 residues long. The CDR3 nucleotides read TGTGCCAGCACCCCGGGACTGAACACCGGGGAGCTGTTTTTT. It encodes CASTPGLNTGELFF.

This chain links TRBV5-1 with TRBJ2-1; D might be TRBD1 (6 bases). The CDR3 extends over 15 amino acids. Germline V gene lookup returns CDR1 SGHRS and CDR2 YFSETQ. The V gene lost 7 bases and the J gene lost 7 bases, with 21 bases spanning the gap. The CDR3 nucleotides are TGCGCCAGCGCAACCGGTCCGGGACACAGGAATGAGCAGTTCTTC. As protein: CASATGPGHRNEQFF.

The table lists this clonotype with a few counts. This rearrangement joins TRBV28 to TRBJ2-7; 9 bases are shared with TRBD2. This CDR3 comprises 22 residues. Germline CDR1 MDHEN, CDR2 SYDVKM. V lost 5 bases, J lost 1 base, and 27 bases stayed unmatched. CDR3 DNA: TGTGCCAGCAGTGCAGGACCCTATGCGAACTTTTCCCGGACTAGCGATTCCTACGAGCAGTACTTC. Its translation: CASSAGPYANFSRTSDSYEQYF.

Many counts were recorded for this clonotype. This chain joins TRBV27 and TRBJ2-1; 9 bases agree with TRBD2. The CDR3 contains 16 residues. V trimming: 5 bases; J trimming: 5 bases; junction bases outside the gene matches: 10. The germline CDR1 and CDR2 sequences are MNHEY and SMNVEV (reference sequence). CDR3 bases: TGTGCCAGCAGTCCCGCTGCGAGCGGGAGGCACAATGAGCAGTTCTTC. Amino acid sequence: CASSPAASGRHNEQFF.

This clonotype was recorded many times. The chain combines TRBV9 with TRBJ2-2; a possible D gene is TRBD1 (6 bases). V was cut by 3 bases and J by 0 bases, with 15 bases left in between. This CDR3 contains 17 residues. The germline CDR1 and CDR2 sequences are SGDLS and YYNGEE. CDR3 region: CASSASPGTTNTGELFF. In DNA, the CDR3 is TGTGCCAGCAGCGCCTCTCCCGGGACAACGAACACCGGGGAGCTGTTTTTT.

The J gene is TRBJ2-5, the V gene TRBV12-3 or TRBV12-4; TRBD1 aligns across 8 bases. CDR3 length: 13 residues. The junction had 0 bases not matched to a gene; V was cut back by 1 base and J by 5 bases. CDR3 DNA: TGTGCCAGCAGTTTAGGGACAGGGGAGACCCAGTACTTC. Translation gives CASSLGTGETQYF.

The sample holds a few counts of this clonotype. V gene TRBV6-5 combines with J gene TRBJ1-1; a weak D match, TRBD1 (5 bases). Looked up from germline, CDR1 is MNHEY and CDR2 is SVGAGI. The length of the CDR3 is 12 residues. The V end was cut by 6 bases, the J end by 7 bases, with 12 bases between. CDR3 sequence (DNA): TGTGCCAGCAGACTGACAGTGGGTGAAGCTTTCTTT. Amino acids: CASRLTVGEAFF.

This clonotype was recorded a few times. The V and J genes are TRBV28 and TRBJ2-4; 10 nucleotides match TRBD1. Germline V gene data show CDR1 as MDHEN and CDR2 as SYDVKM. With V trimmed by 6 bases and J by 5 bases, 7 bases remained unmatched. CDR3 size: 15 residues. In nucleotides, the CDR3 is TGTGCCAGCAGCAAGGGACAGGGGAGCCAAAACATTCAGTACTTC. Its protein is CASSKGQGSQNIQYF.

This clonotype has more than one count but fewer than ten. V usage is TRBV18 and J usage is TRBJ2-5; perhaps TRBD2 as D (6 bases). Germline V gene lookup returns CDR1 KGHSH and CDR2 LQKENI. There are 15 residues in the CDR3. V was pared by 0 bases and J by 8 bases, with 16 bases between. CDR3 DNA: TGTGCCAGCTCACCACCAGGAGGGTTGAGTCGAACCCAGTACTTC. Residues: CASSPPGGLSRTQYF. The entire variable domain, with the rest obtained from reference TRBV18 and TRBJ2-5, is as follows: NAGVMQNPRHLVRRRGQEARLRCSPMKGHSHVYWYRQLPEEGLKFMVYLQKENIIDESGMPKERFSAEFPKEGPSILRIQQVVRGDSAAYFCASSPPGGLSRTQYFGPGTRLLVL.

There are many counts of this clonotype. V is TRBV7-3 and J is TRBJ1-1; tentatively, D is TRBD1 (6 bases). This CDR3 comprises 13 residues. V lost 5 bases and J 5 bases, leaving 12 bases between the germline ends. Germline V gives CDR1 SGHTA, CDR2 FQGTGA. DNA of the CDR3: TGTGCCAGCAGCCCCCCAGGGGCAACTGAAGCTTTCTTT. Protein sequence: CASSPPGATEAFF.

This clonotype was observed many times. The CDR3 loop reads CASSQDVTDQPQHF. The CDR3 nucleotides are TGCGCCAGCAGCCAAGATGTTACCGATCAGCCCCAGCATTTT. The chain recombines TRBV4-1 with TRBJ1-5, with no clear D. The CDR3 length is 14 residues. Trimming left V 0 bases short and J 5 bases short, with 8 bases between. Germline V gene lookup returns CDR1 MGHRA and CDR2 YSYEKL.

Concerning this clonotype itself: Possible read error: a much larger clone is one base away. The CDR3 nucleotides read TGTGCCATCAGTTCCGGGGGGTATGAGCAGATCTTC. Translated: CAISSGGYEQIF. V gene TRBV10-3 combines with J gene TRBJ2-1; 7 nucleotides align to TRBD2. Per germline, CDR1 ENHRY and CDR2 SYGVKD. The CDR3 has 12 amino acids.

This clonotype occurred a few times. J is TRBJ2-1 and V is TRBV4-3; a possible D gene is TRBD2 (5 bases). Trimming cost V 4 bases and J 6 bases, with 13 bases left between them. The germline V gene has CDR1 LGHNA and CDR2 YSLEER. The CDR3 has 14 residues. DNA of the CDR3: TGCGCCAGCAGCCCTGGTCGTGCGGGCAATGAGCAGTTCTTC. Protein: CASSPGRAGNEQFF.

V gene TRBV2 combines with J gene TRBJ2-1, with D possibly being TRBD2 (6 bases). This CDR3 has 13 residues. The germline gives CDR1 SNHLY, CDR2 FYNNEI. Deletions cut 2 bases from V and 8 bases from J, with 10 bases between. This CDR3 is CASSELAYDEQFF. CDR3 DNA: TGTGCCAGCAGTGAACTAGCGTACGATGAGCAGTTCTTC. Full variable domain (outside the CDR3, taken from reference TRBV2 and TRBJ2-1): EPEVTQTPSHQVTQMGQEVILRCVPISNHLYFYWYRQILGQKVEFLVSFYNNEISEKSEIFDDQFSVERPDGSNFTLKIRSTKLEDSAMYFCASSELAYDEQFFGPGTRLTVL.